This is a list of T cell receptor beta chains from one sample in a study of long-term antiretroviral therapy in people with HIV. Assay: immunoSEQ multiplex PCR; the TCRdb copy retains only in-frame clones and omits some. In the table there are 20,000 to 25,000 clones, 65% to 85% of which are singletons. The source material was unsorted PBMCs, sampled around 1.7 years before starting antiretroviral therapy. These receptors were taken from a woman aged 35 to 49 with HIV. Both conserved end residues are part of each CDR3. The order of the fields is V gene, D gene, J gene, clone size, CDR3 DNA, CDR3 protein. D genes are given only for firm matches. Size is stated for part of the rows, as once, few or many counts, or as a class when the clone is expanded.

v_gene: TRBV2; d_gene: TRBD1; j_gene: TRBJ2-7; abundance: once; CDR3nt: TGTGCCAGCAGTAACAGACAGGGTTTCTACGAGCAGTACTTC; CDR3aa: CASSNRQGFYEQYF
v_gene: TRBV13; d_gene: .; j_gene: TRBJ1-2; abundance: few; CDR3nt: TGTGCCAGCAGCTCTCTGACAGATTACTATGGCTACACCTTC; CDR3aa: CASSSLTDYYGYTF
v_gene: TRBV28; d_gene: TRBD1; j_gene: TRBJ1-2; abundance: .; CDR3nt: TGTGCCAGCAGTCAGGGGGGGAAGGGCTACACCTTC; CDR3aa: CASSQGGKGYTF
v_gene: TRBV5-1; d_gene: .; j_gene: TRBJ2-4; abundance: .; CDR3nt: TGCGCCAGCAGCCCCGGGGTAGCCGGGACCGACAAAAACATTCAGTACTTC; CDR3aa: CASSPGVAGTDKNIQYF
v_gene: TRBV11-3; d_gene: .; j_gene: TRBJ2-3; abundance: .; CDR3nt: TGTGCCAGCAGCTTCGGGATGAATCAGTATTTT; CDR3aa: CASSFGMNQYF
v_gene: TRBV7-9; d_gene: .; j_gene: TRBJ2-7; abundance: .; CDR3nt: TGTGCCAGCGCCACAGGACAGTCATTTCGGGAGCAGTACTTC; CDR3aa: CASATGQSFREQYF
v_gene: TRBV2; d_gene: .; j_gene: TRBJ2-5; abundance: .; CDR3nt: TGTGCCAGCAGGACGGGAGAAGAGACCCAGTACTTC; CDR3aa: CASRTGEETQYF
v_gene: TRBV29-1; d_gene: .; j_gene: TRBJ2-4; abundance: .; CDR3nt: TGCAGCGTCATGTCGGAGACGGCTATTCAGTACTTC; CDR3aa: CSVMSETAIQYF
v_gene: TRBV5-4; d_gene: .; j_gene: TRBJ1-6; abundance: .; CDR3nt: TGTGCCAGCAGCTTGCAGACAGCCAATTCACCCCTCCACTTT; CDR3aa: CASSLQTANSPLHF
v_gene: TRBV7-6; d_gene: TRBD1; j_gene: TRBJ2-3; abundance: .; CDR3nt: TGTGCCAGCAGCTTAGAACAGGGGGCGATTAGTACGCAGTATTTT; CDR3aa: CASSLEQGAISTQYF
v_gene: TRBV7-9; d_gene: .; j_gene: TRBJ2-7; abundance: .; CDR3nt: TGTGCCAGCAGCTTAGCGCTCAGGGATGAACAGTACGAGCAGTACTTC; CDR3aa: CASSLALRDEQYEQYF
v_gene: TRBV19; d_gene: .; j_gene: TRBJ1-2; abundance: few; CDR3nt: TGTGCCAGTAGGTCAGGCGGCGGTGAGACATATGGCTACACCTTC; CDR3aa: CASRSGGGETYGYTF
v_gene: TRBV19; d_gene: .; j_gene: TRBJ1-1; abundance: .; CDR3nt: TGTGCCAGTAGTATGGGCCAGTACGCCCCCACGGTCAGGACTGAAGCTTTCTTT; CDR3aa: CASSMGQYAPTVRTEAFF